The rows below give T cell receptor beta chains drawn from one sample of a study of vaccination effects on CD4 cells after COVID-19. Antigen specificity for these receptors is unknown. The assay was immunoSEQ multiplex PCR, and TCRdb's table has in-frame clones only and misses some. The sample includes tens of thousands of clones, 70% to 90% seen only once; the top ten take roughly 1.2%. The source was CD4+ T cells from PBMCs cultured with HCoV-229E spike peptides, collected after COVID-19 vaccination. The source is a human donor who received a COVID-19 vaccine. Both conserved end residues are part of each CDR3. The D gene is left open where the match is weak. Clone size is given for some rows only: seen once, a few or many times, or a class if the clone is expanded.

D: .
size: .
V: TRBV2
J: TRBJ1-2
CDR3: CASRPTGRHGYTF
DNA: TGTGCCAGCAGACCAACAGGGAGACATGGCTACACCTTC

D: .
size: few
V: TRBV29-1
J: TRBJ1-1
CDR3: CSVEVADEAFF
DNA: TGCAGCGTTGAAGTGGCGGATGAAGCTTTCTTT

D: TRBD2
size: .
V: TRBV9
J: TRBJ2-4
CDR3: CASSVERDGGGAKNIQYF
DNA: TGTGCCAGCAGCGTAGAGAGGGACGGGGGGGGAGCCAAAAACATTCAGTACTTC

D: .
size: .
V: TRBV19
J: TRBJ1-3
CDR3: CVSSPGSSGNTIYF
DNA: TGTGTCAGTAGTCCGGGGTCCTCTGGAAACACCATATATTTT

D: TRBD1
size: few
V: TRBV24-1
J: TRBJ2-2
CDR3: CATSVGGQNYGELFF
DNA: TGTGCCACCAGTGTTGGGGGACAGAACTACGGGGAGCTGTTTTTT

D: .
size: .
V: TRBV5-1
J: TRBJ1-4
CDR3: CASSLAGEQGEKLFF
DNA: TGCGCCAGCAGCTTGGCCGGTGAACAGGGCGAAAAACTGTTTTTT

D: .
size: few
V: TRBV18
J: TRBJ1-1
CDR3: CASSPREVNTEAFF
DNA: TGTGCCAGCTCACCACGAGAAGTGAACACTGAAGCTTTCTTT

D: TRBD1
size: once
V: TRBV2
J: TRBJ2-3
CDR3: CASRRSQGSGTDTQYF
DNA: TGTGCCAGCAGGAGATCACAGGGGTCGGGCACAGATACGCAGTATTTT

D: TRBD1
size: .
V: TRBV6-6
J: TRBJ1-4
CDR3: CASSYQGATNEKLFF
DNA: TGTGCCAGCAGTTACCAGGGGGCAACTAATGAAAAACTGTTTTTT

D: .
size: .
V: TRBV2
J: TRBJ1-5
CDR3: CASKFRRDSNQPQHF
DNA: TGTGCCAGCAAATTTAGAAGGGATAGCAATCAGCCCCAGCATTTT

D: .
size: .
V: TRBV5-1
J: TRBJ1-2
CDR3: CASSYQGYGYTF
DNA: TGCGCCAGCAGCTATCAGGGGTATGGCTACACCTTC

D: .
size: .
V: TRBV9
J: TRBJ2-5
CDR3: CASSPNWGQKETQYF
DNA: TGTGCCAGCAGTCCAAACTGGGGGCAGAAAGAGACCCAGTACTTC

D: .
size: .
V: TRBV5-5
J: TRBJ1-1
CDR3: CASSLIGGDTEAFF
DNA: TGTGCCAGCAGCTTGATAGGAGGGGACACTGAAGCTTTCTTT

D: .
size: .
V: TRBV3-1/TRBV3-2
J: TRBJ2-6
CDR3: CASSRTALAGANVLTF
DNA: TGTGCCAGCAGCCGAACCGCCCTGGCTGGGGCCAACGTCCTGACTTTC

D: .
size: .
V: TRBV7-2
J: TRBJ1-6
CDR3: CASSYLGTGNNSPLHF
DNA: TGTGCCAGCAGCTATTTAGGGACGGGGAATAATTCACCCCTCCACTTT

D: .
size: .
V: TRBV30
J: TRBJ1-5
CDR3: CAWSGDTNQPQHF
DNA: TGTGCCTGGAGTGGGGACACCAATCAGCCCCAGCATTTT

D: TRBD2
size: once
V: TRBV9
J: TRBJ2-5
CDR3: CASSVDSGGEATQYF
DNA: TGTGCCAGCAGCGTAGATAGCGGGGGGGAAGCGACCCAGTACTTC

D: .
size: .
V: TRBV5-1
J: TRBJ2-2
CDR3: CASSLAGARELFF
DNA: TGCGCCAGCAGCTTGGCGGGGGCTCGGGAGCTGTTTTTT

D: TRBD1
size: .
V: TRBV4-1
J: TRBJ1-1
CDR3: CASSRDRGPLRNTEAFF
DNA: TGCGCCAGCAGCCGGGACAGGGGACCTTTGAGGAACACTGAAGCTTTCTTT

D: .
size: .
V: TRBV7-2
J: TRBJ2-1
CDR3: CASSRSRVSNNEQFF
DNA: TGTGCCAGCAGCCGTAGCCGGGTTTCAAACAATGAGCAGTTCTTC

D: TRBD1
size: once
V: TRBV20-1
J: TRBJ1-2
CDR3: CSASVSGAGTGAAYGYTF
DNA: TGCAGTGCTAGTGTTTCGGGCGCCGGGACAGGGGCCGCCTATGGCTACACCTTC

D: .
size: .
V: TRBV19
J: TRBJ1-1
CDR3: CATRRLNTEAFF
DNA: TGTGCCACGAGACGGCTGAACACTGAAGCTTTCTTT

D: .
size: .
V: TRBV24-1
J: TRBJ2-3
CDR3: CATSDFVGDTDTQYF
DNA: TGTGCCACCAGTGATTTCGTGGGGGACACAGATACGCAGTATTTT

D: .
size: .
V: TRBV19
J: TRBJ1-3
CDR3: CASSIWAPTGNTIYF
DNA: TGTGCCAGTAGTATCTGGGCGCCAACTGGAAACACCATATATTTT

D: TRBD1
size: .
V: TRBV5-1
J: TRBJ1-6
CDR3: CASSLGTGYSPLHF
DNA: TGCGCCAGCAGCTTAGGGACAGGGTATTCACCCCTCCACTTT

D: .
size: .
V: TRBV2
J: TRBJ2-1
CDR3: CASSSLQSRFGEQFF
DNA: TGTGCCAGCAGCTCCCTACAGTCGCGGTTCGGGGAGCAGTTCTTC

D: TRBD2
size: .
V: TRBV10-2
J: TRBJ2-2
CDR3: CASSGLAGASGELFF
DNA: TGCGCCAGCAGCGGACTAGCGGGGGCTTCGGGGGAGCTGTTTTTT

D: TRBD2
size: .
V: TRBV9
J: TRBJ2-5
CDR3: CASSVPSGGETQYF
DNA: TGTGCCAGCAGCGTCCCTAGCGGGGGAGAGACCCAGTACTTC

D: .
size: .
V: TRBV5-1
J: TRBJ2-3
CDR3: CASSLTGDTQYF
DNA: TGCGCCAGCAGCTTAACAGGGGATACGCAGTATTTT

D: TRBD1
size: .
V: TRBV19
J: TRBJ2-5
CDR3: CASSFRDRGIETQYF
DNA: TGTGCCAGTAGTTTCCGGGACAGGGGGATCGAGACCCAGTACTTC

D: .
size: .
V: TRBV5-1
J: TRBJ1-3
CDR3: CASSSFGDVRNTIYF
DNA: TGCGCCAGCAGCTCCTTTGGAGACGTCAGAAACACCATATATTTT

D: .
size: .
V: TRBV7-3
J: TRBJ2-2
CDR3: CASSPQGGPNTGELFF
DNA: TGTGCCAGCAGCCCCCAGGGAGGCCCGAACACCGGGGAGCTGTTTTTT

D: TRBD1
size: .
V: TRBV7-2
J: TRBJ2-1
CDR3: CASSLVGQGMGEQFF
DNA: TGTGCCAGCAGCTTAGTGGGACAGGGGATGGGTGAGCAGTTCTTC

D: .
size: .
V: TRBV7-9
J: TRBJ2-4
CDR3: CASSLAAANIQYF
DNA: TGTGCCAGCAGCTTAGCTGCAGCGAACATTCAGTACTTC

D: .
size: .
V: TRBV13
J: TRBJ1-3
CDR3: CASGRTVGNTIYF
DNA: TGTGCCAGCGGAAGAACAGTTGGAAACACCATATATTTT

D: .
size: .
V: TRBV5-1
J: TRBJ1-3
CDR3: CASSFQGNSGNTIYF
DNA: TGCGCCAGCAGCTTCCAGGGGAACTCTGGAAACACCATATATTTT

D: TRBD2
size: few
V: TRBV4-2
J: TRBJ2-2
CDR3: CASSQGSGGANGELFF
DNA: TGTGCCAGCAGCCAAGGTAGCGGGGGGGCGAACGGGGAGCTGTTTTTT

D: TRBD1
size: few
V: TRBV6-5
J: TRBJ1-2
CDR3: CASSWGTGGHLLGYTF
DNA: TGTGCCAGCAGTTGGGGGACAGGGGGCCATTTACTAGGCTACACCTTC

D: .
size: .
V: TRBV6-2/TRBV6-3
J: TRBJ2-1
CDR3: CASSYSGLYNEQFF
DNA: TGTGCCAGCAGTTACTCAGGCCTCTACAATGAGCAGTTCTTC

D: .
size: .
V: TRBV30
J: TRBJ1-6
CDR3: CAWNIGRENSPLHF
DNA: TGTGCCTGGAACATAGGACGGGAGAATTCACCCCTCCACTTT

D: .
size: .
V: TRBV3-1/TRBV3-2
J: TRBJ1-4
CDR3: CASSQEFGRQGEKLFF
DNA: TGTGCCAGCAGCCAAGAATTCGGAAGACAAGGAGAAAAACTGTTTTTT

D: .
size: .
V: TRBV6-6
J: TRBJ1-5
CDR3: CASNFGGNQPQHF
DNA: TGTGCCAGCAATTTTGGGGGAAATCAGCCCCAGCATTTT

D: .
size: .
V: TRBV30
J: TRBJ2-2
CDR3: CAWRPGTVNTGELFF
DNA: TGTGCCTGGCGCCCCGGGACGGTGAACACCGGGGAGCTGTTTTTT

D: TRBD1
size: .
V: TRBV15
J: TRBJ1-2
CDR3: CATSRDRGYGYTF
DNA: TGTGCCACCAGCAGGGACAGGGGTTACGGCTACACCTTC

D: .
size: .
V: TRBV19
J: TRBJ1-1
CDR3: CASSKGLVNTEAFF
DNA: TGTGCCAGTAGTAAGGGACTCGTAAACACTGAAGCTTTCTTT

D: .
size: .
V: TRBV6-5
J: TRBJ1-3
CDR3: CASSSRRVGNTIYF
DNA: TGTGCCAGCAGTTCACGCCGAGTTGGAAACACCATATATTTT

D: .
size: few
V: TRBV2
J: TRBJ1-2
CDR3: CASSDNTIGNGYTF
DNA: TGTGCCAGCAGTGATAACACGATAGGGAATGGCTACACCTTC

D: TRBD1
size: .
V: TRBV30
J: TRBJ1-5
CDR3: CAWSIQGAWNQPQHF
DNA: TGTGCCTGGAGCATTCAGGGGGCTTGGAATCAGCCCCAGCATTTT

D: .
size: .
V: TRBV3-1/TRBV3-2
J: TRBJ1-5
CDR3: CASSQDSRGPNQPQHF
DNA: TGTGCCAGCAGCCAAGACTCCAGGGGCCCTAATCAGCCCCAGCATTTT

D: TRBD2
size: once
V: TRBV2
J: TRBJ2-3
CDR3: CASTRTSGGSDTQYF
DNA: TGTGCCAGCACTCGGACTAGCGGGGGGTCAGATACGCAGTATTTT

D: .
size: .
V: TRBV12-3/TRBV12-4
J: TRBJ1-5
CDR3: CASSLRENQPQHF
DNA: TGTGCCAGCAGTCTCAGGGAGAATCAGCCCCAGCATTTT

D: .
size: .
V: TRBV28
J: TRBJ2-3
CDR3: CASSKLDTQYF
DNA: TGTGCCAGCAGTAAACTAGATACGCAGTATTTT

D: .
size: .
V: TRBV30
J: TRBJ1-4
CDR3: CAWSVIRTIPVATNEKLFF
DNA: TGTGCCTGGAGTGTAATTCGAACTATCCCAGTTGCAACTAATGAAAAACTGTTTTTT

D: .
size: once
V: TRBV6-5
J: TRBJ1-4
CDR3: CASSPGLTNEKLFF
DNA: TGTGCCAGCAGCCCGGGACTAACTAATGAAAAACTGTTTTTT

D: .
size: .
V: TRBV2
J: TRBJ1-5
CDR3: CASSEATGNQPQHF
DNA: TGTGCCAGCAGTGAAGCAACAGGGAATCAGCCCCAGCATTTT

D: .
size: .
V: TRBV2
J: TRBJ1-1
CDR3: CASIKVFTEAFF
DNA: TGTGCCAGCATAAAGGTTTTCACTGAAGCTTTCTTT

D: .
size: .
V: TRBV28
J: TRBJ1-4
CDR3: CASSFRGANEKLFF
DNA: TGTGCCAGCAGTTTTCGGGGGGCTAATGAAAAACTGTTTTTT

D: TRBD2
size: .
V: TRBV29-1
J: TRBJ2-3
CDR3: CSAGWASGGFTDTQYF
DNA: TGCAGCGCAGGGTGGGCTAGCGGGGGGTTCACAGATACGCAGTATTTT

D: .
size: .
V: TRBV3-1/TRBV3-2
J: TRBJ1-3
CDR3: CASSQDNWSSGNTIYF
DNA: TGTGCCAGCAGCCAAGATAATTGGAGCTCTGGAAACACCATATATTTT

D: TRBD1
size: .
V: TRBV6-1
J: TRBJ1-2
CDR3: CASSERTGGHYGYTF
DNA: TGTGCCAGCAGTGAGAGGACAGGGGGCCACTATGGCTACACCTTC